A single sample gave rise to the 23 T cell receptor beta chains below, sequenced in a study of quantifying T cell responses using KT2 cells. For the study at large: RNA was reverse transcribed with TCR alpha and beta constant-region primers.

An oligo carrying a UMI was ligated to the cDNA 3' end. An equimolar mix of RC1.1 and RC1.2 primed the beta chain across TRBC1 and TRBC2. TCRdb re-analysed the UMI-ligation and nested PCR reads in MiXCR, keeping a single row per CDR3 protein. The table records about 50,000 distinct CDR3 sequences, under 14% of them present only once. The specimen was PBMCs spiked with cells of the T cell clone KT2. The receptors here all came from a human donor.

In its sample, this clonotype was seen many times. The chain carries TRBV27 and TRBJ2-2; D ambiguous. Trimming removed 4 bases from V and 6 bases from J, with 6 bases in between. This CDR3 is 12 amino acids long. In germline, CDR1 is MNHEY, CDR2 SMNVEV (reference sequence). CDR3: CASSSSPGELFF. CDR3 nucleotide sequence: TGTGCCAGCAGTTCATCTCCCGGGGAGCTGTTTTTT.

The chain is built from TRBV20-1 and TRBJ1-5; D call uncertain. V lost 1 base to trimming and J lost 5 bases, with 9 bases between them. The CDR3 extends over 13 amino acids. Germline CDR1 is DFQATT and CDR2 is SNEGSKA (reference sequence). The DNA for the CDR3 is TGCAGTGCTAGAGCCGACGCCTATCAGCCCCAGCATTTT. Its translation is CSARADAYQPQHF.

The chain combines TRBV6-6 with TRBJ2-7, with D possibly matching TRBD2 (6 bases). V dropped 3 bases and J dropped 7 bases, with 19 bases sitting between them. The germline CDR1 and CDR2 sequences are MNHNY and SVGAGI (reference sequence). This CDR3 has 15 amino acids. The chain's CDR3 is CASSYRSGPLGEQYF. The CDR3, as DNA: TGTGCCAGCAGTTATAGGAGCGGGCCCCTGGGTGAGCAGTACTTC.

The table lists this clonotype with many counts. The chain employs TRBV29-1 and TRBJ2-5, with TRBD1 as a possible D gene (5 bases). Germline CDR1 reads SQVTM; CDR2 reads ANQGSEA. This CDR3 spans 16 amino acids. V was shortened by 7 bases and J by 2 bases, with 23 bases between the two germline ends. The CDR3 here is CSAQGATDLYQETQYF. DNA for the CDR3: TGCAGCGCCCAAGGGGCCACCGACCTGTATCAAGAGACCCAGTACTTC. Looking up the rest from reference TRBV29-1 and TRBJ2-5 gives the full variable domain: SAVISQKPSRDICQRGTSLTIQCQVDSQVTMMFWYRQQPGQSLTLIATANQGSEATYESGFVIDKFPISRPNLTFSTLTVSNMSPEDSSIYLCSAQGATDLYQETQYFGPGTRLLVL.

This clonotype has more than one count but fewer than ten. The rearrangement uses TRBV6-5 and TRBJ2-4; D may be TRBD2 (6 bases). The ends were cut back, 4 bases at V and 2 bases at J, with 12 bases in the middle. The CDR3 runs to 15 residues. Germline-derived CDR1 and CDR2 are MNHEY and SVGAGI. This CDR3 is CASSSHSGSKNIQYF. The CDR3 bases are TGTGCCAGCAGTTCCCACAGCGGGTCCAAAAACATTCAGTACTTC.

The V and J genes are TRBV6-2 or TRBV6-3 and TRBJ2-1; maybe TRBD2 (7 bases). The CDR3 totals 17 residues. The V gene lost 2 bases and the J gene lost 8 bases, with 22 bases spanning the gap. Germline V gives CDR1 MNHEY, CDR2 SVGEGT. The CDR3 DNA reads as TGTGCCAGCAGTTACGGTTGGTGGGGGCGGGAGAGCGATGAGCAGTTCTTC. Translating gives CASSYGWWGRESDEQFF.

This CDR3 reads CASSYRQGGLSTQHF. The CDR3 bases are TGTGCCAGCAGTTACAGACAGGGTGGTTTATCGACCCAGCATTTT. The chain has TRBV27 and TRBJ1-5; TRBD1 matches 7 bases. CDR3 length equals 15 residues. The germline V gene has CDR1 MNHEY and CDR2 SMNVEV (reference sequence). V shed 4 bases and J 11 bases; nucleotides not matched to a gene: 14.

The CDR3 coding sequence is TGTGCCATCAGTGATCTGGGCTACAACACTGAAGCTTTCTTT. It codes for CAISDLGYNTEAFF. The chain has TRBV10-3 and TRBJ1-1; no firm D call. The CDR3 extends over 14 amino acids. Trimming pared 3 bases from V and 2 bases from J, leaving 10 bases between. Germline V gives CDR1 ENHRY, CDR2 SYGVKD.

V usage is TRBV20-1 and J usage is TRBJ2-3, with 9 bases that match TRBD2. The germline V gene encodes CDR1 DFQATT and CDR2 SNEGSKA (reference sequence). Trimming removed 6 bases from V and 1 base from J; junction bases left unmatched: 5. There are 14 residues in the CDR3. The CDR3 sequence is CSAPLAGRTDTQYF. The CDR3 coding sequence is TGCAGTGCGCCGCTAGCGGGACGCACAGATACGCAGTATTTT.

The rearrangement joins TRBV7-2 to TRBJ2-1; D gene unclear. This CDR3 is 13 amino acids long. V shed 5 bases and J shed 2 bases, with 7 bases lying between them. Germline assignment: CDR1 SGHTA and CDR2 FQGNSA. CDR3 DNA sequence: TGTGCCAGCAGCCTCGCCACCTACAATGAGCAGTTCTTC. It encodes CASSLATYNEQFF. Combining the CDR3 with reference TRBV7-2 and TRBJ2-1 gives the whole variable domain GAGVSQSPSNKVTEKGKDVELRCDPISGHTALYWYRQSLGQGLEFLIYFQGNSAPDKSGLPSDRFSAERTGGSVSTLTIQRTQQEDSAVYLCASSLATYNEQFFGPGTRLTVL.

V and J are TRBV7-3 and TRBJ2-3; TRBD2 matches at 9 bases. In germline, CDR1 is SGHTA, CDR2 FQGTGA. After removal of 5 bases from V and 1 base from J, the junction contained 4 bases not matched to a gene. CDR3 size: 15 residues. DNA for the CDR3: TGTGCCAGCAGCCGCGGGGGGGCCGGCACAGATACGCAGTATTTT. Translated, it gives CASSRGGAGTDTQYF.

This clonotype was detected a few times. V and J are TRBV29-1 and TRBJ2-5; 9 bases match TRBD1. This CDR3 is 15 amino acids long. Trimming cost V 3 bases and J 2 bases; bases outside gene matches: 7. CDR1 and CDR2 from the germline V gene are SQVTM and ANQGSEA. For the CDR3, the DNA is TGCAGCGTTGATGGTGGACAGGGGCCACAAGAGACCCAGTACTTC. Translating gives CSVDGGQGPQETQYF.

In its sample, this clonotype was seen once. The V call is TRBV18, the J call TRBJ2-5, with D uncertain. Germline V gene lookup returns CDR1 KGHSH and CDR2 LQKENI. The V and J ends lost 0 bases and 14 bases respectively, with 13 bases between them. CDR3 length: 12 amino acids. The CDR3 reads CASSPPRVVLYF. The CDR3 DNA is TGTGCCAGCTCACCACCTCGGGTAGTCCTTTACTTC.

The CDR3 sequence is CASSALAGRANQPQHF. CDR3 DNA: TGTGCCAGCAGTGCCCTGGCAGGGAGGGCAAATCAGCCCCAGCATTTT. V gene TRBV2 combines with J gene TRBJ1-5, with a tentative D call TRBD1 (5 bases). CDR1 and CDR2 from the germline V gene are SNHLY and FYNNEI. This CDR3 comprises 16 residues. Between the trimmed V and J ends, which lost 4 bases and 4 bases, there was a span of 17 bases.

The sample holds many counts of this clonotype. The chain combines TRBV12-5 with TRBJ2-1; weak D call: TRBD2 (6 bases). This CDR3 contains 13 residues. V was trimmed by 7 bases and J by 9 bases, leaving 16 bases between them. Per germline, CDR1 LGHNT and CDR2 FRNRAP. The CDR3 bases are TGTGCTAGTGCCTCTCGGGGGACCAGTGAGCAGTTCTTC. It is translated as CASASRGTSEQFF.

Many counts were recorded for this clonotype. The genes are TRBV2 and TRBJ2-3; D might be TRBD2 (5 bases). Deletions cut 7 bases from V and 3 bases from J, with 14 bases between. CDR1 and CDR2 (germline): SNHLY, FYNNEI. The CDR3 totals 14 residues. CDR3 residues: CASILRVSTDTQYF. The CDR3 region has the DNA TGTGCCAGCATATTGCGGGTGTCTACAGATACGCAGTATTTT.

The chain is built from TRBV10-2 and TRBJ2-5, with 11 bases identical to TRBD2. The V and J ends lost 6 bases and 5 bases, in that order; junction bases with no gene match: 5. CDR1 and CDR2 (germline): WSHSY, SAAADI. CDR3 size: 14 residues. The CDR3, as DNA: TGCGCCAGCAGCCAGACTAGCGGGGTGGAGACCCAGTACTTC. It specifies CASSQTSGVETQYF.

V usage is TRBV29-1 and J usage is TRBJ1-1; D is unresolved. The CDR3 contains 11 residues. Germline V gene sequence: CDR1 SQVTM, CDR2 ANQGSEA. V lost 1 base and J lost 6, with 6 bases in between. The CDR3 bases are TGCAGCGTTGAAGTGGAGGCTGAAGCTTTCTTT. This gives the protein CSVEVEAEAFF.

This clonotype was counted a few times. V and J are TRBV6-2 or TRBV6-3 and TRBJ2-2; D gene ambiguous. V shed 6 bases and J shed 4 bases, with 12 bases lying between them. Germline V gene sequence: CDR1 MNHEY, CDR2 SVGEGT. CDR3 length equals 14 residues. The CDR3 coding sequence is TGTGCCAGCAGACCTTTTAGCAGCACCGGGGAGCTGTTTTTT. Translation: CASRPFSSTGELFF.

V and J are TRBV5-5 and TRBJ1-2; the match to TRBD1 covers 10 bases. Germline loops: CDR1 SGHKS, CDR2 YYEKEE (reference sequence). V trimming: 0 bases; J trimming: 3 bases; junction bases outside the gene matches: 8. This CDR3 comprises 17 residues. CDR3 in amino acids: CASSLGQGARGDYGYTF. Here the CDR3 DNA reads TGTGCCAGCAGCTTGGGACAGGGGGCGAGAGGAGACTATGGCTACACCTTC.

CDR3 sequence: CASSLYQGFVTEAFF. The CDR3 DNA follows: TGTGCCAGCAGCTTGTATCAGGGGTTCGTCACTGAAGCTTTCTTT. The rearrangement joins TRBV5-4 to TRBJ1-1; a possible D gene is TRBD1 (6 bases). With 1 base removed from V and 4 bases from J, the gap between germline ends came to 14 bases. Germline V CDR1 and CDR2: SGHNT, YYREEE (reference sequence). The CDR3 runs 15 residues.

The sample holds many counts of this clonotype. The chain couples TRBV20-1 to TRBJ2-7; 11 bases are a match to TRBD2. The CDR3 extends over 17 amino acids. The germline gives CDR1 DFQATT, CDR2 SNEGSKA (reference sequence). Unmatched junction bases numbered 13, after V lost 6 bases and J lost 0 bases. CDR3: CSAAPSLAGGPSYEQYF. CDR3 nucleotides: TGCAGTGCCGCCCCTTCCCTAGCGGGAGGTCCCTCCTACGAGCAGTACTTC.

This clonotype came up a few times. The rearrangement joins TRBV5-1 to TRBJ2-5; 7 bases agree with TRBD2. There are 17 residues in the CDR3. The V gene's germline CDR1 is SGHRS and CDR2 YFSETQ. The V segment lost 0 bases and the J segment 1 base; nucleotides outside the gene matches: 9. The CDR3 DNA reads TGCGCCAGCAGCTTGGGGCCTAGCGGTAACTCCCAAGAGACCCAGTACTTC. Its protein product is CASSLGPSGNSQETQYF.